A single sample is the source of the 30 T cell receptor beta chains below, sequenced in a study of shared clonotypes between healthy human individuals. Sequencing was performed with immunoSEQ multiplex PCR; in TCRdb, only in-frame clones are kept and a portion is missing. The profile covers 2 million to 2.5 million clones, with 85% to 95% appearing a single time and 0.3% to 0.4% taken by the ten largest. The sample comprised naive CD4+ T cells from PBMCs. As to subset: CD45RA+ positively selected. The origin of the receptors is a man younger than 35 in good health. Some clones in this sample may be carry-over from other donors' samples.

The chain has TRBV27 and TRBJ2-5; perhaps D is TRBD1 or TRBD2 (6 bases each). The CDR3 has 16 residues. Germline V CDR1 and CDR2: MNHEY, SMNVEV (reference sequence). The V and J ends lost 2 bases and 0 bases respectively, with 13 bases between them. The CDR3: CASSLNQGRYQETQYF. CDR3 DNA sequence: TGTGCCAGCAGTTTAAACCAGGGGAGGTACCAAGAGACCCAGTACTTC.

The gene calls are TRBV7-9 and TRBJ1-2; D is unclear. CDR1 and CDR2 (germline): SEHNR, FQNEAQ (reference sequence). Trimming removed 5 bases from V and 8 bases from J, with 9 bases in between. The CDR3 spans 11 residues. The CDR3 is CASSEGKGYTF. DNA of the CDR3: TGTGCCAGCAGCGAGGGAAAGGGCTACACCTTC.

This chain links TRBV19 with TRBJ2-7, with 10 bases fitting TRBD2. Germline CDR1 is LNHDA and CDR2 is SQIVND (reference sequence). CDR3 length equals 12 residues. The trim removed 6 bases at V and 6 bases at J, leaving 2 bases unmatched. The CDR3 DNA follows: TGTGCCAGTAGCGGACTAGCGGTCGAGCAGTACTTC. Protein: CASSGLAVEQYF.

This CDR3 is CASSPQGHGGYGYTF. Written as DNA, the CDR3 is TGTGCCAGCAGCCCCCAGGGCCATGGAGGCTATGGCTACACCTTC. The J gene is TRBJ1-2, the V gene TRBV28; weak D call: TRBD1 (5 bases). Germline V gene sequence: CDR1 MDHEN, CDR2 SYDVKM. V lost 6 bases, J lost 4 bases, and 18 bases lay in between. This CDR3 is built from 15 residues.

The chain has TRBV2 and TRBJ2-1; TRBD2 is a possible D gene (5 bases). CDR1 SNHLY and CDR2 FYNNEI come from the germline V gene. The V and J ends lost 8 bases and 3 bases respectively, with 14 bases between them. This CDR3 comprises 14 residues. The CDR3 spells CASRGDTSYNEQFF. The CDR3 DNA reads as TGTGCCAGCCGTGGGGATACTAGCTACAATGAGCAGTTCTTC.

V and J are TRBV7-9 and TRBJ1-1, with D uncertain. V was pared by 8 bases and J by 0 bases, with 16 bases between. The CDR3 runs to 15 residues. Per the germline V gene, CDR1 is SEHNR and CDR2 is FQNEAQ (reference sequence). The CDR3 region is CASAPRSGMNTEAFF. CDR3 DNA sequence: TGTGCCAGCGCACCCAGGTCGGGGATGAACACTGAAGCTTTCTTT.

This rearrangement joins TRBV2 to TRBJ2-2, with 7 bases identical to TRBD1. This CDR3 has 15 residues. The trim removed 6 bases at V and 2 bases at J, leaving 6 bases unmatched. Germline V gene sequence: CDR1 SNHLY, CDR2 FYNNEI. CDR3 DNA: TGTGCCAGCAGCTCCAACAGGGGAAACACCGGGGAGCTGTTTTTT. This codes for CASSSNRGNTGELFF.

The chain uses TRBV10-3 and TRBJ1-5; 8 bases match TRBD1. CDR3 length equals 14 residues. The trim removed 6 bases at V and 7 bases at J, leaving 8 bases unmatched. Germline CDR1 reads ENHRY; CDR2 reads SYGVKD. DNA for the CDR3: TGTGCCATCAGGAAGACAGGGGTAGGACAGCCCCAGCATTTT. Its translation: CAIRKTGVGQPQHF.

This clone was detected once. The V and J genes are TRBV6-5 and TRBJ2-2; D not certain. CDR3 length: 14 residues. Trimming stripped 6 bases from V and 3 bases from J, with 11 bases between. Germline assignment: CDR1 MNHEY and CDR2 SVGAGI. CDR3 loop: CASRDQVHTGELFF. The CDR3, as DNA: TGTGCCAGCAGAGACCAGGTTCACACCGGGGAGCTGTTTTTT.

There are a few counts of this clone. The chain couples TRBV28 to TRBJ1-1; D is perhaps TRBD1 (6 bases). This CDR3 is 14 amino acids long. Germline CDR1 MDHEN, CDR2 SYDVKM. Trimming left V 2 bases short and J 1 base short, with 8 bases between. CDR3 coding DNA: TGTGCCAGCAGTTTACCACAGGGGAACACTGAAGCTTTCTTT. Encoded protein: CASSLPQGNTEAFF.

This clone was counted once. The rearrangement joins TRBV18 to TRBJ2-2; TRBD1 matches 7 bases. The CDR3 length is 17 residues. Per the germline V gene, CDR1 is KGHSH and CDR2 is LQKENI. The ends lost 3 bases at V and 0 bases at J; junction bases unmatched: 7. The CDR3 coding sequence is TGTGCCAGCTCACCGGCAACCGGGACAGCGAACACCGGGGAGCTGTTTTTT. Its translation: CASSPATGTANTGELFF. Combining the CDR3 with reference TRBV18 and TRBJ2-2 gives the whole variable domain NAGVMQNPRHLVRRRGQEARLRCSPMKGHSHVYWYRQLPEEGLKFMVYLQKENIIDESGMPKERFSAEFPKEGPSILRIQQVVRGDSAAYFCASSPATGTANTGELFFGEGSRLTVL.

The chain links TRBV4-1 to TRBJ2-1, with 9 bases matching TRBD1. J was trimmed by 3 bases and V by 5 bases; bases with no gene match: 8. CDR1 is MGHRA, CDR2 YSYEKL, per germline. The CDR3 is 16 amino acids. CDR3 amino acids: CASSNTDRGSYNEQFF. DNA for the CDR3: TGCGCCAGCAGCAACACGGACAGGGGCAGCTACAATGAGCAGTTCTTC.

The chain combines TRBV2 with TRBJ1-1; perhaps TRBD1 as D (5 bases). This CDR3 contains 15 residues. Trimming stripped 9 bases from V and 1 base from J, with 18 bases between. The V gene's germline CDR1 is SNHLY and CDR2 FYNNEI. The CDR3 sequence: CASRLLQGGNTEAFF. CDR3 DNA sequence: TGTGCCAGTAGATTACTTCAGGGAGGGAACACTGAAGCTTTCTTT.

The chain is built from TRBV5-1 and TRBJ1-1; D is uncertain. Trimming stripped 0 bases from V and 4 bases from J, with 13 bases between. The germline CDR1 and CDR2 sequences are SGHRS and YFSETQ. This CDR3 region has 15 residues. CDR3: CASSLVVGASTEAFF. CDR3 sequence (DNA): TGCGCCAGCAGCTTGGTCGTGGGCGCGAGCACTGAAGCTTTCTTT.

The rearrangement joins TRBV5-5 to TRBJ1-5; tentative D call: TRBD1 (5 bases). The CDR3 loop spans 14 amino acids. Per the germline V gene, CDR1 is SGHKS and CDR2 is YYEKEE (reference sequence). Trimming left V 0 bases short and J 5 bases short, with 9 bases between. CDR3 residues: CASSLAGPHQPQHF. The CDR3 coding sequence is TGTGCCAGCAGCTTGGCAGGGCCCCATCAGCCCCAGCATTTT.

This clone showed up just once. The chain uses TRBV5-1 and TRBJ2-3; 8 bases agree with TRBD1. The CDR3 is made up of 16 amino acids. V was clipped by 3 bases and J by 4 bases; unmatched bases: 10. Germline lookup yields CDR1 SGHRS and CDR2 YFSETQ. CDR3 sequence: CASSSQGAEGPDTQYF. For the CDR3, the DNA is TGCGCCAGCAGCTCCCAGGGGGCCGAGGGCCCAGATACGCAGTATTTT.

This chain connects TRBV21-1 to TRBJ2-2; no DNA check was done on the table's D call, TRBD1. TRBV21-1 is assigned pseudogene status. The CDR3 contains 17 residues. The CDR3 loop is CASSPQGRAGNTGELFF. The DNA of the CDR3 is TGTGCCAGCAGTCCACAGGGAAGGGCCGGGAACACCGGGGAGCTGTTTTTT.

In regard to this clone: The sample contains more than one DNA sequence encoding this CDR3. J is TRBJ2-1 and V is TRBV5-1, with 12 bases aligning to TRBD2. Germline V lookup: CDR1 SGHRS, CDR2 YFSETQ. With V trimmed by 1 base and J by 1 base, 0 bases remained unmatched. This CDR3 contains 16 residues. This chain's CDR3 is CASSLTSGRSYNEQFF. The DNA for the CDR3 is TGCGCCAGCAGCTTGACTAGCGGGAGGTCCTACAATGAGCAGTTCTTC. Full variable domain (rest looked up from reference TRBV5-1 and TRBJ2-1): KAGVTQTPRYLIKTRGQQVTLSCSPISGHRSVSWYQQTPGQGLQFLFEYFSETQRNKGNFPGRFSGRQFSNSRSEMNVSTLELGDSALYLCASSLTSGRSYNEQFFGPGTRLTVL.

V and J are TRBV5-4 and TRBJ2-7; perhaps D is TRBD1 or TRBD2 (5 bases each). V gave up 4 bases and J gave up 8 bases, with 22 bases separating them. The germline gives CDR1 SGHNT, CDR2 YYREEE (reference sequence). The CDR3 loop spans 15 amino acids. The CDR3 region has the DNA TGTGCCAGCAGCCCGGCCGGGGCCGGGGTTTTGAAGCAGTACTTC. It specifies CASSPAGAGVLKQYF.

In this sample, this clone turned up once. The chain recombines TRBV14 with TRBJ2-1, with TRBD1 identical over 7 bases. The ends lost 4 bases at V and 1 base at J; junction bases unmatched: 10. The CDR3 sequence is 17 residues long. Germline V gene lookup returns CDR1 SGHDN and CDR2 FVKESK. The CDR3 bases are TGTGCCAGCAGCCTTACTATGGACAGGTTTTCCTACAATGAGCAGTTCTTC. It yields the protein CASSLTMDRFSYNEQFF.

About this clone itself: Other nucleotide sequences from this sample produce the same CDR3. The rearrangement uses TRBV29-1 and TRBJ1-4; D remains unclear. There are 11 residues in the CDR3. V lost 6 bases to trimming and J lost 5 bases, with 7 bases between them. Germline assignment: CDR1 SQVTM and CDR2 ANQGSEA. DNA of the CDR3: TGCAGCGTCGGACGGAATGAAAAACTGTTTTTT. Translating it yields CSVGRNEKLFF.

The rearrangement uses TRBV28 and TRBJ2-5, with 8 bases lining up with TRBD2. V dropped 10 bases and J dropped 3; count of bases not matched to a gene: 7. Germline V gives CDR1 MDHEN, CDR2 SYDVKM. This CDR3 is built from 13 residues. CDR3 region: CATYVAGKETQYF. The CDR3 DNA reads TGTGCCACTTACGTAGCGGGAAAAGAGACCCAGTACTTC.

The V gene is TRBV7-6, the J gene TRBJ2-7, with TRBD1 as a possible D gene (6 bases). The CDR3 length is 14 residues. The germline gives CDR1 SGHVS, CDR2 FNYEAQ. Trimming took 5 bases from V and 3 from J, leaving 14 bases between them. CDR3 residues: CASSIERGSYEQYF. The CDR3 nucleotides read TGTGCCAGCAGCATTGAGAGGGGGAGCTACGAGCAGTACTTC.

This chain uses TRBV2 with TRBJ2-5, with D uncertain. Trimming took off 6 bases at V and 5 bases at J, with 13 bases between the two ends. Germline CDR1 SNHLY, CDR2 FYNNEI. This CDR3 comprises 13 residues. Written as DNA, the CDR3 is TGTGCCAGCAGCACCAACACCGGGGAGACCCAGTACTTC. This gives the protein CASSTNTGETQYF.

The rearrangement joins TRBV5-4 to TRBJ1-3; no firm D call. V lost 2 bases and J 0 bases, leaving 12 bases between the germline ends. This CDR3 has 16 amino acids. Germline CDR1 and CDR2: SGHNT and YYREEE (reference sequence). The CDR3 here is CASSFSSSSSGNTIYF. The DNA of the CDR3 is TGTGCCAGCAGCTTCTCTAGCTCCTCCTCTGGAAACACCATATATTTT.

The rearrangement uses TRBV11-2 and TRBJ2-5; D not resolved. V gave up 2 bases and J gave up 4 bases, with 8 bases separating them. CDR1 SGHAT and CDR2 FQNNGV come from the germline V gene. The CDR3 contains 13 residues. CDR3 in DNA: TGTGCCAGCAGCTTAAGGCTGACAGAGACCCAGTACTTC. Amino acid sequence: CASSLRLTETQYF.

This chain connects TRBV6-6 to TRBJ1-2, with 9 bases lining up with TRBD1. Trimming removed 5 bases from V and 7 bases from J; junction bases left unmatched: 8. The V gene's germline CDR1 is MNHNY and CDR2 SVGAGI (reference sequence). The CDR3 length is 14 residues. CDR3 coding DNA: TGTGCCAGCAGTGCCCCCGGGACAGGGATTGGCTACACCTTC. Residues: CASSAPGTGIGYTF.

The chain carries TRBV19 and TRBJ2-7; TRBD2 matches 9 bases. The germline gives CDR1 LNHDA, CDR2 SQIVND (reference sequence). Unmatched junction bases numbered 8, after V lost 3 bases and J lost 2 bases. The CDR3 consists of 16 residues. This chain's CDR3 is CASSMSPSGTTYEQYF. The CDR3 DNA follows: TGTGCCAGTAGTATGAGCCCTAGCGGGACAACCTACGAGCAGTACTTC.

The chain carries TRBV4-1 and TRBJ2-7, with 11 positions matching TRBD1. Trimming took 4 bases from V and 2 from J; bases not matched to a gene: 4. The V gene's germline CDR1 is MGHRA and CDR2 YSYEKL. The CDR3 loop spans 15 amino acids. CDR3 protein: CASSRTGGIAYEQYF. CDR3 DNA: TGCGCCAGCAGCCGGACAGGGGGCATCGCCTACGAGCAGTACTTC.

The V and J genes are TRBV7-9 and TRBJ1-1; the D is unclear. The germline gives CDR1 SEHNR, CDR2 FQNEAQ (reference sequence). V lost 2 bases, J lost 5 bases, and 12 bases lay in between. CDR3 length: 14 residues. The DNA of the CDR3 is TGTGCCAGCAGCTTAAATCAGGCGCGGACTGAAGCTTTCTTT. Translating gives CASSLNQARTEAFF.